What follows are 26 T cell receptor beta chains derived from one specimen sequenced in a study of regulatory T cells in long-lasting Graves disease. Building of the TCR beta libraries involved iRepertoire HTBI primers and Arm-PCR of CDR3 regions. TCRdb fed the multiplex PCR reads into MiXCR, producing one record per CDR3 protein. The sample includes approximately 350,000 distinct CDR3 sequences, approximately 12% of them seen just once. Time point of the sample: newly diagnosed GD, antithyroid drugs for less than 3 months. The TCR library was made from RNA that had been extracted from PBMCs in TRIzol. The data were also submitted as part of a second study, on T cells in Graves' hyperthyroidism and ophthalmopathy.

The sample consisted of peripheral blood mononuclear cells (PBMCs), taken at new diagnosis, from a patient treated with antithyroid drugs. The receptors shown here come from a woman aged 18-29 years with Graves disease.

This clonotype was found many times. This chain joins TRBV12-3 or TRBV12-4 and TRBJ1-1; D is uncertain. Trimming took 8 bases from V and 11 from J, leaving 15 bases between them. There are 11 residues in the CDR3. The CDR3 spells CASAATVNAFF. Written as DNA, the CDR3 is TGTGCCAGCGCGGCGACGGTGAATGCTTTCTTT.

The sample holds many counts of this clonotype. The chain employs TRBV7-2 and TRBJ1-1; D is possibly TRBD1 (6 bases). CDR1 and CDR2 (germline): SGHTA, FQGNSA. V was pared by 3 bases and J by 10 bases, with 12 bases between. The CDR3 is made up of 12 amino acids. CDR3 DNA sequence: TGTGCCAGCAGCTTGCAGGGGCGCGCAGCTTTCTTT. Protein sequence: CASSLQGRAAFF.

This clonotype was seen a handful of times. V and J are TRBV4-1 and TRBJ2-3; D not resolved. The DNA matches TRBJ1-5 better at its end, which makes the J call doubtful. The CDR3 spans 13 residues. From germline, CDR1 is MGHRA and CDR2 YSYEKL. This chain's CDR3 is CASSWRLADTQHF. The CDR3 DNA is TGCGCCAGCAGCTGGCGTCTCGCAGATACGCAGCATTTT.

The chain carries TRBV3-1 and TRBJ2-3; D perhaps matches TRBD1 (7 bases). CDR1 LGHDT and CDR2 YNNKEL come from the germline V gene (reference sequence). The CDR3 length is 17 residues. V dropped 2 bases and J dropped 4 bases, with 19 bases sitting between them. The CDR3, as DNA: TGTGCCAGCAGCCAACCAGGGGGGCCGCGTGTTGCAGATACGCAGTATTTT. Translation: CASSQPGGPRVADTQYF.

This clonotype was counted only a few times. One end of the junction varies from germline; a read error may be responsible. The rearrangement joins TRBV20-1 to TRBJ2-3; D perhaps matches TRBD1 (7 bases). The CDR3 sequence is 16 residues long. Germline V gene lookup returns CDR1 DFQATT and CDR2 SNEGSKA (reference sequence). The CDR3 coding sequence is TGCAGTGCTAGCGGGGGACAGCCTTATCTCACAGATACGCGGTATTTT. This encodes CSASGGQPYLTDTRYF.

This clonotype appeared once. The chain is built from TRBV12-3 or TRBV12-4 and TRBJ1-2; unclear D gene. V shed 2 bases and J shed 5 bases, with 9 bases lying between them. This CDR3 is built from 13 residues. The CDR3 is CASSLSGQYGYTF. The CDR3, as DNA: TGTGCCAGCAGTTTAAGCGGCCAGTATGGCTACACCTTC.

This clonotype appeared a few times. V is TRBV7-9 and J is TRBJ1-2; no definite D call. Germline V gene sequence: CDR1 SEHNR, CDR2 FQNEAQ (reference sequence). This CDR3 contains 16 residues. The V end lost 5 bases, the J end lost 1 base, and 17 bases lay between the germline ends. CDR3 amino acids: CASSPPGMSDNYGYTF. In DNA, the CDR3 is TGTGCCAGCAGCCCCCCCGGGATGTCGGATAACTATGGCTACACCTTC.

V gene TRBV27 combines with J gene TRBJ2-3, with D unresolved. Germline assignment: CDR1 MNHEY and CDR2 SMNVEV (reference sequence). The CDR3 length is 16 residues. V lost 0 bases and J 4 bases, leaving 14 bases between the germline ends. The CDR3 bases are TGTGCCAGCAGTTTATCCGGCGTTAGTCGAGCAGATACGCAGTATTTT. Its protein product is CASSLSGVSRADTQYF.

The chain carries TRBV19 and TRBJ2-1; maybe TRBD1 (6 bases). Germline loops: CDR1 LNHDA, CDR2 SQIVND (reference sequence). V lost 9 bases to trimming and J lost 4 bases, with 22 bases between them. CDR3 length equals 16 residues. The CDR3 DNA reads TGTGCCAGCACCTGGGGACGCGGACAGCTTTACAATGAGCAGTTCTTC. It is translated as CASTWGRGQLYNEQFF.

This clonotype was counted between two and nine times. The chain carries TRBV19 and TRBJ1-4, with D uncertain. Germline lookup yields CDR1 LNHDA and CDR2 SQIVND (reference sequence). The CDR3 extends over 11 amino acids. This CDR3 is CERAHNEKLFF. The CDR3 bases are TGTGAGCGGGCCCATAATGAAAAACTGTTTTTT.

In regard to this clonotype: The CDR3 end shows no conserved phenylalanine or tryptophan, and so a read error is likely. The CDR3 bases are TGTGCCAGCAGCCCGGGGACGGACAGGCCCCGAGAGACCCAGTACCTC. Its protein product is CASSPGTDRPRETQYL. V usage is TRBV5-6 and J usage is TRBJ2-5; 7 bases are a match to TRBD1. Per the germline V gene, CDR1 is SGHDT and CDR2 is YYEEEE. V shed 4 bases, J shed 4 bases, and the junction held 13 bases outside the gene matches. The CDR3 extends over 16 amino acids.

The chain links TRBV29-1 to TRBJ2-4, with D maybe TRBD2 (6 bases). CDR3 length equals 14 residues. Germline V gene lookup returns CDR1 SQVTM and CDR2 ANQGSEA. With 6 bases removed from V and 0 bases from J, the gap between germline ends came to 12 bases. The CDR3 nucleotides are TGCAGCGTGGCGGGACTTTTAGCCAAAAACATTCAGTACTTC. It is translated as CSVAGLLAKNIQYF.

Only a few counts were recorded for this clonotype. This chain uses TRBV12-3 or TRBV12-4 with TRBJ2-2, with TRBD2 matching over 8 bases. The CDR3 totals 15 residues. V was pared by 3 bases and J by 4 bases, with 4 bases of the junction left unmatched. The CDR3 region is CASSLYAGGTGELFF. Written as DNA, the CDR3 is TGTGCCAGCAGTTTGTATGCGGGAGGCACCGGGGAGCTGTTTTTT.

This clonotype was found many times. The chain recombines TRBV20-1 with TRBJ2-5; D is possibly TRBD1 or TRBD2 (5 bases each). From germline, CDR1 is DFQATT and CDR2 SNEGSKA (reference sequence). This CDR3 has 16 amino acids. V lost 0 bases and J 2 bases, leaving 16 bases between the germline ends. DNA of the CDR3: TGCAGTGCTAGAGATTCGACCCGGGACCAGCAAGAGACCCAGTACTTC. Amino acid sequence: CSARDSTRDQQETQYF.

V is TRBV20-1 and J is TRBJ1-3, with TRBD1 as a possible D gene (6 bases). This CDR3 has 14 residues. In germline, CDR1 is DFQATT, CDR2 SNEGSKA (reference sequence). V was pared by 5 bases and J by 1 base, with 12 bases between. The CDR3 loop reads CSAGKQGSGNTIYF. CDR3 in DNA: TGCAGTGCTGGAAAACAGGGATCTGGAAACACCATATATTTT.

This clonotype was recorded at least ten times. The rearrangement links TRBV29-1 to TRBJ1-1; D not certain. From germline, CDR1 is SQVTM and CDR2 ANQGSEA. V shed 7 bases and J shed 1 base, with 10 bases lying between them. There are 12 residues in the CDR3. CDR3 protein: CSALPSNTEAFF. The CDR3 nucleotides are TGCAGCGCATTGCCATCGAACACTGAAGCTTTCTTT.

The chain joins TRBV6-1 to TRBJ2-7; 10 bases map to TRBD1. CDR3 length: 14 residues. With V trimmed by 5 bases and J by 2 bases, 3 bases remained unmatched. Germline-derived CDR1 and CDR2 are MNHNS and SASEGT. CDR3 in amino acids: CASSPGQGTYEQYV. The CDR3 nucleotides are TGTGCCAGCAGTCCGGGACAGGGGACCTACGAGCAGTACGTC.

This chain links TRBV11-2 with TRBJ2-3; 14 nucleotides line up with TRBD2. The germline V gene encodes CDR1 SGHAT and CDR2 FQNNGV. This CDR3 comprises 19 residues. Trimming cost V 0 bases and J 1 base; bases outside gene matches: 6. The CDR3 DNA sequence: TGTGCCAGCAGCTTAGATCTTCTGGGACTAGCGGGGGGCACAGATACGCAGTATTTT. Its translation is CASSLDLLGLAGGTDTQYF.

This clonotype occurred a few times. V gene TRBV18 combines with J gene TRBJ2-2, with D possibly TRBD2 on 6 matching bases. The CDR3 has 14 amino acids. Per germline, CDR1 KGHSH and CDR2 LQKENI. V lost 8 bases and J lost 5, with 15 bases in between. CDR3 sequence (DNA): TGTGCCAGCACGGGAGAAACTGCTACCGGGGAGCTGTTTTTT. Protein product: CASTGETATGELFF.

This chain uses TRBV29-1 with TRBJ2-1; 9 bases agree with TRBD2. V lost 6 bases, J lost 8 bases, and 11 bases stayed unmatched. CDR1 and CDR2 from the germline V gene are SQVTM and ANQGSEA. The CDR3 is made up of 14 amino acids. The CDR3 loop reads CSVLAGGGADEQFF. The CDR3 DNA reads as TGCAGCGTACTAGCGGGTGGGGGTGCAGATGAGCAGTTCTTC.

This clonotype was observed a handful of times. The rearrangement links TRBV5-1 to TRBJ2-3, with 8 bases that match TRBD1. The germline gives CDR1 SGHRS, CDR2 YFSETQ. This CDR3 comprises 15 residues. V gave up 3 bases and J gave up 8 bases; unmatched junction bases: 11. This CDR3 reads CASSYGQGRPTTQYF. CDR3 nucleotide sequence: TGCGCCAGCAGCTATGGACAGGGCCGGCCGACTACGCAGTATTTT.

In this sample, this clonotype turned up many times. The chain links TRBV12-3 or TRBV12-4 to TRBJ1-2; D ambiguous. The CDR3 is made up of 11 amino acids. Trimming cost V 6 bases and J 8 bases, with 10 bases left between them. The CDR3 region is CASRARRGYTF. CDR3 nucleotide sequence: TGTGCCAGCAGGGCGCGGAGGGGCTACACCTTC.

This clonotype was counted many times. V and J are TRBV5-6 and TRBJ1-1; 9 positions match TRBD1. The V gene end was trimmed by 0 bases and the J gene end by 5 bases; junction bases not matched to a gene: 5. The germline gives CDR1 SGHDT, CDR2 YYEEEE. The CDR3 spans 15 residues. The CDR3 coding sequence is TGTGCCAGCAGCTTGGGGACAGGGGTACGGACTGAAGCTTTCTTT. Amino acids: CASSLGTGVRTEAFF.

This clonotype has at least ten counts. The CDR3 loop is CATSRDPTGGYDGYTF. The CDR3 DNA reads as TGTGCCACCAGCAGAGATCCGACAGGGGGCTACGATGGCTACACCTTC. The chain uses TRBV15 and TRBJ1-2; 10 nucleotides line up with TRBD1. The CDR3 length is 16 residues. In germline, CDR1 is LNHNV, CDR2 YYDKDF (reference sequence). V trimming: 0 bases; J trimming: 6 bases; junction bases outside the gene matches: 7.

This clonotype was counted many times. The chain uses TRBV11-2 and TRBJ2-1; 8 nucleotides align to TRBD2. The CDR3 is made up of 15 amino acids. CDR1 is SGHAT and CDR2 is FQNNGV in the germline V gene. V gave up 3 bases and J gave up 4 bases; unmatched junction bases: 5. The chain's CDR3 is CASSLRAGGYNEQFF. The CDR3 nucleotides are TGTGCCAGCAGCTTGAGGGCGGGGGGATACAATGAGCAGTTCTTC. Full variable domain (remainder filled in from reference TRBV11-2 and TRBJ2-1): EAGVAQSPRYKIIEKRQSVAFWCNPISGHATLYWYQQILGQGPKLLIQFQNNGVVDDSQLPKDRFSAERLKGVDSTLKIQPAKLEDSAVYLCASSLRAGGYNEQFFGPGTRLTVL.

This clonotype was observed many times. The chain is built from TRBV6-1 and TRBJ2-1; 10 bases match TRBD1. CDR3 length: 15 amino acids. Germline assignment: CDR1 MNHNS and CDR2 SASEGT. V gave up 5 bases and J gave up 2 bases; unmatched junction bases: 3. The CDR3 nucleotides are TGTGCCAGCAGTCGGGACAGGGGCACCTACAATGAGCAGTTCTTC. Its protein product is CASSRDRGTYNEQFF.